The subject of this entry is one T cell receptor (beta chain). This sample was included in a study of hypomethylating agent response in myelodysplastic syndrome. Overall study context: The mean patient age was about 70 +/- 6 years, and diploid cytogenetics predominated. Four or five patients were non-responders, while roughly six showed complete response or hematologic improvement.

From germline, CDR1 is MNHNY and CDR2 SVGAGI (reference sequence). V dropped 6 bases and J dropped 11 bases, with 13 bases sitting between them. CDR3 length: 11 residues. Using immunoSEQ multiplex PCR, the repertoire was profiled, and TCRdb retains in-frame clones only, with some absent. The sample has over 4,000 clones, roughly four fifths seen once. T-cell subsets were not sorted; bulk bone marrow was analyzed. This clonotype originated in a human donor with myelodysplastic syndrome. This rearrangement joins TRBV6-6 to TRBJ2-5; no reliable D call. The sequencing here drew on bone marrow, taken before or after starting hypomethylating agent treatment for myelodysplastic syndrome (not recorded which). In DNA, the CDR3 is TGTGCCAGCAGGACGACGTTAGAGCAGTACTTC. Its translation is CASRTTLEQYF.